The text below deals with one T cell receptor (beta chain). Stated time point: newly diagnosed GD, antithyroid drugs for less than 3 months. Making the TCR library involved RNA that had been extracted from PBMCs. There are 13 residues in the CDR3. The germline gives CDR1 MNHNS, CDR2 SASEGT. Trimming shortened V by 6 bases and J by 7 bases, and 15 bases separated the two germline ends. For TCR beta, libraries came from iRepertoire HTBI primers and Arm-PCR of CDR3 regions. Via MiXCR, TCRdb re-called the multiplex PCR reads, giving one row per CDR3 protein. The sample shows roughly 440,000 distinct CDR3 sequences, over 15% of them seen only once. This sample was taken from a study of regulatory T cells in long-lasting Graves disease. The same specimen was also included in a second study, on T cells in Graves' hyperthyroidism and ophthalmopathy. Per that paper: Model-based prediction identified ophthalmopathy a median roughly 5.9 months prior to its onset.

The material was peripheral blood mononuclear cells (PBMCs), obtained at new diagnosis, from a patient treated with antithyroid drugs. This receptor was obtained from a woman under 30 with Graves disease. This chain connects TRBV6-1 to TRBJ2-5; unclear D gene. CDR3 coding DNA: TGTGCCAGCAGCGCCAATCCTTCTGGGACCCAGTACTTC. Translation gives CASSANPSGTQYF.